The clone carrying this TCR beta chain was detected a few times. Its specificity is unknown. The entry originates in a study of cytomegalovirus exposure and HLA in healthy donors. Study summary: There were 90 million to 140 million unique TCR beta sequences, drawn from about 179 million T cells, in an earlier analysis.

CDR1 and CDR2 from the germline V gene are SNHLY and FYNNEI. The CDR3 length is 15 residues. V was pared by 6 bases and J by 0 bases, with 6 bases of the junction left unmatched. Study observations and caveats: Within an earlier analysis, most TCR beta V segments proved productive either about 90% or about 30% of the time. Later on, an analysis found that several of the most significant clusters appeared to be linked to common viral pathogens, which included parvovirus B19.

The PCR employed 60 Vbeta primers together with 13 Jbeta primers. Profiled with immunoSEQ multiplex PCR; TCRdb holds only in-frame clones, not every one. The sample consists of fewer than 200,000 clones, around 78% of them appearing once. The TCR was taken from a woman aged 25 to 39 in good health and CMV-seropositive. Sequencing was done on a sample of PBMCs. V is TRBV2 and J is TRBJ2-7; 9 bases align to TRBD1. The CDR3 reads CASRPRQGGSYEQYF. The CDR3 DNA reads as TGTGCCAGCAGACCCCGACAGGGGGGCTCCTACGAGCAGTACTTC.